Below, 6 T cell receptor beta chains from the same sample are listed, as sequenced in a study of T cells in Graves' hyperthyroidism and ophthalmopathy. There were TCR beta CDR3 regions amplified from RNA transcripts. The study used the HTBI primer set for a first-round RT-PCR of the TCR CDR3. TCRdb reprocessed the multiplex PCR reads via MiXCR and lists one record per CDR3 protein. Altogether about 480,000 distinct CDR3 sequences are present, 14% being singletons, with the ten largest covering around 17%. The specimen was blood. The receptors shown here come from a woman aged 18-35 years with Graves' hyperthyroidism.

The table lists this clonotype with many counts. The rearrangement joins TRBV3-1 to TRBJ2-1; D possibly corresponds to TRBD2 (5 bases). This CDR3 region has 16 residues. Trimming left V 3 bases short and J 3 bases short, with 15 bases between. Germline V gene data show CDR1 as LGHDT and CDR2 as YNNKEL (reference sequence). This CDR3 is CASSHPGVNNYNEQFF. CDR3 nucleotide sequence: TGTGCCAGCAGCCATCCCGGGGTAAACAACTACAATGAGCAGTTCTTC.

The chain carries TRBV7-9 and TRBJ1-1; no definite D call. The CDR3 has 14 residues. V was shortened by 5 bases and J by 4 bases, with 14 bases between the two germline ends. Germline CDR1 SEHNR, CDR2 FQNEAQ (reference sequence). The CDR3 nucleotides are TGTGCCAGCAGCCCTAGAATGAAGGCCACTGAAGCTTTCTTT. Amino acid sequence: CASSPRMKATEAFF.

This clonotype was counted many times. The rearrangement links TRBV6-1 to TRBJ1-1; possibly TRBD1 for D (6 bases). Germline V lookup: CDR1 MNHNS, CDR2 SASEGT. CDR3 length: 14 residues. V was shortened by 2 bases and J by 5 bases, with 12 bases between the two germline ends. The CDR3 here is CASSEFTGLTEAFF. CDR3 DNA sequence: TGTGCCAGCAGTGAATTTACAGGGCTAACTGAAGCTTTCTTT.

This sequence joins TRBV6-1 and TRBJ2-7, with 7 positions matching TRBD1. CDR1 and CDR2 from the germline V gene are MNHNS and SASEGT. V was pared by 5 bases and J by 6 bases, with 7 bases of the junction left unmatched. This CDR3 comprises 13 residues. The CDR3 nucleotides read TGTGCCAGCAGTTGGGGGACAGTCTCCGAGCAGTACTTC. Protein: CASSWGTVSEQYF.

This chain joins TRBV4-1 and TRBJ1-2, with a weak D call TRBD1 (5 bases). Germline V gives CDR1 MGHRA, CDR2 YSYEKL. V was cut by 4 bases and J by 8 bases, with 14 bases left in between. The CDR3 has 13 residues. The CDR3 DNA follows: TGCGCCAGCAGCCCCATGGGGCTAGCCGGCTACACCTTC. Translated: CASSPMGLAGYTF.

The chain is built from TRBV11-2 and TRBJ2-3; 8 bases are shared with TRBD2. CDR1 is SGHAT, CDR2 FQNNGV, per germline. V gave up 2 bases and J gave up 6 bases; unmatched junction bases: 13. The CDR3 covers 17 residues. The CDR3 protein is CASSLRLAGGTGDTQYF. In DNA form, the CDR3 reads TGTGCCAGCAGCTTAAGGTTGGCGGGAGGTACAGGGGATACGCAGTATTTT.